A single sample gave rise to the 3 T cell receptor beta chains below, sequenced in a study of blood T cell repertoires in COVID-19. Profiled with immunoSEQ multiplex PCR; TCRdb holds only in-frame clones, not every one. The sample consists of 200,000 to 250,000 clones, 86% of them appearing once. The specimen was peripheral blood. The receptor source for this set is a man in his sixties with acute or convalescent COVID-19.

The DNA for the CDR3 is TGTGCCACCATTTCTGGAAACACCATATATTTT. Protein product: CATISGNTIYF. The rearrangement links TRBV6-5 to TRBJ1-3; D gene uncertain. The CDR3 has 11 amino acids. Trimming pared 10 bases from V and 1 base from J, leaving 5 bases between. CDR1 and CDR2 (germline): MNHEY, SVGAGI.

This chain uses TRBV5-4 with TRBJ2-1; 7 bases map to TRBD1. The CDR3 covers 14 residues. V shed 6 bases, J shed 6 bases, and the junction held 9 bases outside the gene matches. Germline V lookup: CDR1 SGHNT, CDR2 YYREEE (reference sequence). CDR3 bases: TGTGCCAGCACCCGACAGGGTGGGTTCAATGAGCAGTTCTTC. This gives the protein CASTRQGGFNEQFF.

This chain connects TRBV5-4 to TRBJ2-5; 8 bases align to TRBD2. Germline-derived CDR1 and CDR2 are SGHNT and YYREEE (reference sequence). V lost 0 bases and J lost 3; bases outside the gene matches: 4. There are 15 residues in the CDR3. CDR3 coding DNA: TGTGCCAGCAGCTTGGGGACAGCGGGGGAAGAGACCCAGTACTTC. Protein product: CASSLGTAGEETQYF. The full variable domain, rest sourced from reference TRBV5-4 and TRBJ2-5, is ETGVTQSPTHLIKTRGQQVTLRCSSQSGHNTVSWYQQALGQGPQFIFQYYREEENGRGNFPPRFSGLQFPNYSSELNVNALELDDSALYLCASSLGTAGEETQYFGPGTRLLVL.